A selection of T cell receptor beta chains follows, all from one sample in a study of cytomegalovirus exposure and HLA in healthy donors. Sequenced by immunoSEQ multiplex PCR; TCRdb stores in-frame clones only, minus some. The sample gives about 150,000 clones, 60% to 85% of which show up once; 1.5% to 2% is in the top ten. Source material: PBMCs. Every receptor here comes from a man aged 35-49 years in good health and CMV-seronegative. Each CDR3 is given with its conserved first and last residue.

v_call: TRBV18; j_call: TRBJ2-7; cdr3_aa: CASSKSRQGGGYEQYF
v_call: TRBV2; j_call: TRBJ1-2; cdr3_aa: CASSEIGEYNYGYTF
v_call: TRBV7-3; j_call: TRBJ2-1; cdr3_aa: CASSSTRSYNEQFF
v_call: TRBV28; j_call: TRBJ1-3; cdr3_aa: CASSLLTGVGNTIYF
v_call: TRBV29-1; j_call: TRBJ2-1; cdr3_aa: CHGTAITYNEQFF
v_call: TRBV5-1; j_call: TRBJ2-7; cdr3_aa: CASSLLGGFTSYEQYF
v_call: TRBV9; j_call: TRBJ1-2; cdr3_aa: CASSPSDSTTDGYTF
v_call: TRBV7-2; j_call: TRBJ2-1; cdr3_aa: CASSLFVVSYNEQFF
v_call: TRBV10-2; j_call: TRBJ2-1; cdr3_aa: CASSGGQGGSYNEQFF
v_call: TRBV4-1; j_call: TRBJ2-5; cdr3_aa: CASSQESRLAGSETQYF
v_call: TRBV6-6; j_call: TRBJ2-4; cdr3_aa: CASSYFTTSGNTSQYF
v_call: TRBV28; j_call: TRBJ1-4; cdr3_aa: CASSLYRERGEKLFF
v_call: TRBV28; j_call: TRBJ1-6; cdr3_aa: CASGYRGRNSPLHF
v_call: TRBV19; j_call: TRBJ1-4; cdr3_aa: CASRWGTSTEKLFF
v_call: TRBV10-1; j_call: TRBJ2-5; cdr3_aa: CASSESRTGVGGETQYF
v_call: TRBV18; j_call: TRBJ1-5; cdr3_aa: CASSGQSNQPQHF
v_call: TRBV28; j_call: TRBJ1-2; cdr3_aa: CASSLFPTGEKHGYTF
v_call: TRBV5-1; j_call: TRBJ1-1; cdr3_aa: CASSLGQNNMNTEAFF
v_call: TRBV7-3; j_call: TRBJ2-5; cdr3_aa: CATTSRDRVLIKTQYF
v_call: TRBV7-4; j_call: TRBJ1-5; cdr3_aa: CASSFSFPDRGLYSNQPQHF
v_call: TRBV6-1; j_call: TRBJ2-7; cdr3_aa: CASSEAGTGGYEQYF
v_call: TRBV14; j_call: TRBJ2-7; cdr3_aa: CASSQQGGPYEQYF
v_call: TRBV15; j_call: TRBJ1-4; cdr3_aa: CATRLTGGTNEKLFF
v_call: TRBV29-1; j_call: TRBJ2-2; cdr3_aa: CSVDVQGVAGELFF
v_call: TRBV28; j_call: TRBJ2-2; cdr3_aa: CASSFGDRKNTGELFF
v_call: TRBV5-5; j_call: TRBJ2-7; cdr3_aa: CASSPIAGSSYEQYF
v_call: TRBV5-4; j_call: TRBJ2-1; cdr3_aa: CASSSRGGVGEQFF
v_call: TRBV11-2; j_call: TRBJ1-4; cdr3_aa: CASSPGQGAPNEKLFF
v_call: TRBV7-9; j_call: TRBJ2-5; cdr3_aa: CASSLYVRGHGETQYF
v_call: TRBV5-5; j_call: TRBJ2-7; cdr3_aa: CASSIIRGGGSYEQYF
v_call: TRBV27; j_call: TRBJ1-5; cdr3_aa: CASSQQGSGSNQPQHF
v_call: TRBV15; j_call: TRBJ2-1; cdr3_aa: CATSSPGKREGPSYNEQFF
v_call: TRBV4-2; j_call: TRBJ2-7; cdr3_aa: CASSQVPAGAAYEQYF
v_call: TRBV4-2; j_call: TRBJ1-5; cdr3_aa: CASSQDSMFDQPQHF
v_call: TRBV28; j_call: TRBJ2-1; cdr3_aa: CASSLGGYSYNEQFF
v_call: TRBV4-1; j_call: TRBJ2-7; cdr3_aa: CASSQDTGDYEQYF
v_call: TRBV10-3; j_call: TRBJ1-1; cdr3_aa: CAITTGAAEAFF
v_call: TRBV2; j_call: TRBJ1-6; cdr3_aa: CASTGDSSYNSPLHF
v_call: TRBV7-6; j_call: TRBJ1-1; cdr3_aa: CASSLTGTGNAEAFF
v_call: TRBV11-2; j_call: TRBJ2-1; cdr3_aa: CASSLIGNEQFF
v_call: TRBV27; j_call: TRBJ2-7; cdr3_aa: CASSHRLAGPSYEQYF